This TCR beta chain emerged from a study of long-term antiretroviral therapy in people with HIV (dated by TCRdb to the early 2020s). Regarding the research as a whole: The earliest samples were collected approximately a decade before the 2015 WHO recommendation for immediate ART, a period when ART was typically delayed until CD4 counts fell. Among the 30 to 35 participants with HIV, eleven were female. A total of roughly 180 cryopreserved PBMC samples were contributed to the cohort by 30 adults with confirmed HIV infection, with samples collected serially over a mean of approximately 6 years (range 1-12). A retrospective serial study tested whether ART initiation and durable HIV suppression were associated with changes in peripheral blood TRB repertoire composition and diversity. No cross-contamination during QIAcube processing was shown when test extractions of a monoclonal T-cell line were performed alongside 33 polyclonal samples.

Study-wide findings and limitations: At every time point, the repertoire was dominated by expanded TRB clones first identified before ART initiation, although this dominance fluctuated and, in many PLHIV, declined after ART. A significant increase in TRB diversity was found to be associated with ART initiation, although TRB diversity was observed to remain significantly below that of transplant donor controls even after long-term ART. Because pre-ART samples had limited cell numbers, profiling was done on unsorted PBMC rather than on sorted CD4+ and CD8+ T cells. Inferences about post-ART repertoire changes were limited because no data were available on ART adherence, viral resistance or therapy changes. Because PBMC availability was limited, only the TCR beta chain was sequenced, with no alpha chain pairing. CDR3 length ranges in HIV repertoires were narrower than in controls, and network structure suggested an antigen-experienced repertoire with only a slight naive shift after ART. The samples were dated from about 2004 to 2017, and the ART regimens that were used may be less effective than current ART regimens.

Of note for this clone: The antigen it recognizes is unknown. No much larger clone exists at a distance of one base, and base qualities are not known.

Ends trimmed: V by 7 bases, J by 4 bases; bases unmatched to a gene: 18. From cysteine to phenylalanine, the CDR3 is 18 amino acids long. Just the 54-base CDR3 DNA is kept, in frame starting at base 1. CDR1 and CDR2 (LNHDA, SQIVND) derive from the germline V gene (reference sequence). The immunoSEQ hsTCRB v3.0 assay was used at survey level resolution to sequence the TRB variable region. The target sequencing depth for TRB was roughly 40,000-55,000 T-cell genomes per sample. Pooled TRB libraries were sequenced on an Illumina MiSeq with a v3 150-cycle kit. The original methods were these. Repertoire analysis ran in R within a reproducible Nextflow workflow covering QC, data transformation and analysis. LymphoSeq2, an R package for exploring AIRR-Seq data, was used to implement the custom analyses. A handful of samples that produced fewer than 5000 total TRB sequences were removed, so some 190 HIV repertoires were analyzed. Of the roughly 180 retained HIV repertoires, some 60 were collected before and roughly 130 after ART initiation. Repertoires were downsampled to 5000 TRB nucleotide sequences, with summary statistics averaged over 100 downsampling iterations. The analysis kept only TRB sequences whose CDR3 regions were at least seven amino acids long. Diversity was measured with a Shannon entropy-derived clonality score and the Gini coefficient. In repertoire networks, the top 5000 CDR3 amino acid sequences were linked whenever an edit distance of one separated two sequences. Antigen specificity groups and MHC restriction were predicted for TRB CDR3 amino acid sequences with GLIPH2. To flag known CMV, EBV, HIV or tissue antigen associations, CDR3 amino acid sequences were matched against VDJdb and McPAS-TCR. Pre-ART, post-ART and control groups were compared with Wilcoxon signed-rank tests and Holm-Bonferroni correction. The immuneACCESS repertoire file appears here via TCRdb, limited to in-frame rearrangements. These files lack a portion of the clones; in checked studies, under half of the deficit traces to unresolved V genes, and the cause of the others is not known. V, J and clone size are taken as reported in that table, and D and trimming were inferred from the DNA itself. Counted in this sample were roughly 20,000 clones; roughly 76% of them appeared once. The top ten clonotypes cover 10% to 15% of the sample.

To be included, a participant needed at least one PBMC sample from before ART initiation plus at least two post-ART samples. All participants with HIV were treated in the United States of America. Cryopreserved samples of about 1-11 million PBMC were thawed and washed before DNA extraction. At the time of the earliest PBMC sample, participants with HIV were aged between about 20 and 54 years. PBMC samples from each participant spanned 1-4 timepoints before ART initiation and 2-8 timepoints after ART initiation, with a median of 7 samples. Serial HIV viral load, CD4+ T-cell count, ART history and demographic data were obtained for every participant. Genomic DNA was extracted from unsorted PBMC with a Qiagen kit on a QIAcube, with processing performed in batches of 12 samples.

The sequences come from unsorted PBMCs, collected about 1.8 years before starting antiretroviral therapy. The clonotype was recovered from a woman in her thirties or forties with HIV. The chain couples TRBV19 to TRBJ1-3, with TRBD1 identical over 8 junction bases. The CDR3: CASKPGQDSWIFGNTIYF. At the DNA level, the sequence is TGTGCCAGTAAGCCGGGACAGGATAGTTGGATCTTCGGAAACACCATATATTTT.